The 6 T cell receptor beta chains below all came from one sample that was sequenced in a study of blood T cell repertoires in COVID-19. Sequencing was performed with immunoSEQ multiplex PCR; in TCRdb, only in-frame clones are kept and a portion is missing. The sample yields 150,000 to 190,000 clones, roughly four fifths seen once. The sequencing input was peripheral blood. The receptors shown here come from an elderly woman with acute or convalescent COVID-19.

The V and J genes are TRBV29-1 and TRBJ1-1, with 8 bases aligning to TRBD1. CDR1 and CDR2 from the germline V gene are SQVTM and ANQGSEA. This CDR3 has 12 residues. The junction had 8 bases not matched to a gene; V was cut back by 8 bases and J by 6 bases. The chain's CDR3 is CSSNRGSSEAFF. The CDR3 region has the DNA TGCAGCTCGAACAGGGGGAGTTCTGAAGCTTTCTTT.

Only one count was recorded for this clone. The genes are TRBV6-5 and TRBJ2-7; 11 bases line up with TRBD2. The CDR3 runs 14 residues. Germline CDR1 reads MNHEY; CDR2 reads SVGAGI. V was pared by 6 bases and J by 4 bases, with 5 bases of the junction left unmatched. The CDR3: CASRTSGRSYEQYF. Written as DNA, the CDR3 is TGTGCCAGCAGAACTAGCGGGAGATCTTACGAGCAGTACTTC.

The chain uses TRBV4-2 and TRBJ2-3; D is ambiguous. This CDR3 is 13 amino acids long. V was cut by 1 base and J by 5 bases, with 7 bases left in between. The germline gives CDR1 LGHNA, CDR2 YNFKEQ. The CDR3 protein is CASSQATVDTQYF. Written as DNA, the CDR3 is TGTGCCAGCAGCCAAGCGACTGTAGATACGCAGTATTTT.

The rearrangement joins TRBV13 to TRBJ2-2; the D is unclear. V lost 4 bases and J lost 8, with 11 bases in between. Germline V CDR1 and CDR2: PRHDT, FYEKMQ (reference sequence). The CDR3 sequence is 13 residues long. CDR3 in DNA: TGTGCCAGCAGCTCCGCTAATTCAGGGGAGCTGTTTTTT. It specifies CASSSANSGELFF.

This clone was detected once. The chain combines TRBV10-3 with TRBJ2-7; a weak D match, TRBD2 (6 bases). The germline V gene encodes CDR1 ENHRY and CDR2 SYGVKD. With 3 bases removed from V and 0 bases from J, the gap between germline ends came to 12 bases. The CDR3 spans 15 residues. CDR3 in DNA: TGTGCCATCAGTGATGAGGGACTGAGCTCCTACGAGCAGTACTTC. This sequence encodes CAISDEGLSSYEQYF.

Only a few counts were recorded for this clone. The genes are TRBV3-1 (or the pseudogene TRBV3-2) and TRBJ2-2, with a possible D match to TRBD2 (6 bases). The CDR3 covers 14 residues. The V gene lost 4 bases and the J gene lost 7 bases, with 13 bases spanning the gap. Germline V gene data show CDR1 as LGHDT and CDR2 as YNNKEL (reference sequence). CDR3 bases: TGTGCCAGCAGCCGCCGGGAGTCGGGCGGGGAGCTGTTTTTT. Its protein product is CASSRRESGGELFF.